The 26 T cell receptor beta chains below come from one sample, sequenced in a study of cytomegalovirus exposure and HLA in healthy donors. Researchers ran the PCR with 60 Vbeta and 13 Jbeta primers. TCRdb's copy holds only in-frame clones and misses some; the assay was immunoSEQ multiplex PCR. Its clone listing holds approximately 120,000 clones. Sequencing used PBMCs. These receptors all come from a man between 18 and 35 years old in good health and CMV-seronegative.

The chain has TRBV13 and TRBJ1-5; 7 bases match TRBD1. Germline lookup yields CDR1 PRHDT and CDR2 FYEKMQ (reference sequence). V trimming: 6 bases; J trimming: 4 bases; junction bases outside the gene matches: 3. The CDR3 sequence is 13 residues long. In DNA, the CDR3 is TGTGCCAGCAGTCCACAGGGGAATCAGCCCCAGCATTTT. This gives the protein CASSPQGNQPQHF.

The rearrangement uses TRBV27 and TRBJ1-1; D ambiguous. The ends were cut back, 6 bases at V and 5 bases at J, with 16 bases in the middle. Germline V gene lookup returns CDR1 MNHEY and CDR2 SMNVEV (reference sequence). The CDR3 has 14 residues. The CDR3 DNA reads TGTGCCAGCAGCCAACAAGCGGGGTGGACTGAAGCTTTCTTT. It yields the protein CASSQQAGWTEAFF.

The rearrangement links TRBV25-1 to TRBJ1-2; 8 bases line up with TRBD1. Germline V CDR1 and CDR2: MGHDK, SYGVNS. This CDR3 is 14 amino acids long. V trimming: 4 bases; J trimming: 4 bases; junction bases outside the gene matches: 5. CDR3 protein: CASSGDRPPYGYTF. CDR3 bases: TGTGCCAGCAGTGGGGACAGGCCCCCCTATGGCTACACCTTC.

The rearrangement links TRBV19 to TRBJ2-1; 9 nucleotides agree with TRBD2. With 8 bases clipped from V and 0 bases from J, the junction kept 14 bases outside the gene matches. The CDR3 is 18 residues long. Germline V lookup: CDR1 LNHDA, CDR2 SQIVND (reference sequence). In DNA, the CDR3 is TGTGCCAGTGCAAAGCGGCTAGCGGGACTGAGCTCCTACAATGAGCAGTTCTTC. It codes for CASAKRLAGLSSYNEQFF.

The genes are TRBV30 and TRBJ2-5, with TRBD1 as a possible D gene (5 bases). The CDR3 sequence is 15 residues long. Trimming removed 4 bases from V and 5 bases from J, with 20 bases in between. Per the germline V gene, CDR1 is GTSNPN and CDR2 is SVGIG (reference sequence). CDR3: CAWTPNAGWVETQYF. The CDR3 DNA follows: TGTGCCTGGACTCCAAACGCAGGGTGGGTGGAGACCCAGTACTTC.

V and J are TRBV5-6 and TRBJ2-5, with 9 bases lining up with TRBD2. The end of the DNA aligns better with TRBJ2-7, so the J call may be wrong. The germline gives CDR1 SGHDT, CDR2 YYEEEE. The CDR3 spans 16 residues. The CDR3 DNA follows: TGTGCCAGCAGCTTGCTTGGCGGGAGGGGAGTTTACGAGCAGTACTTC. Translation: CASSLLGGRGVYEQYF.

The chain links TRBV20-1 to TRBJ1-1; 8 bases agree with TRBD1. There are 11 residues in the CDR3. The junction had 3 bases not matched to a gene; V was cut back by 8 bases and J by 4 bases. Germline-derived CDR1 and CDR2 are DFQATT and SNEGSKA (reference sequence). The CDR3 DNA reads as TGCAGTAAACAGGGGGTCACTGAAGCTTTCTTT. Protein sequence: CSKQGVTEAFF.

This sequence joins TRBV7-9 and TRBJ1-4, with D tentatively TRBD1 (5 bases). The CDR3 is 16 amino acids. V lost 5 bases to trimming and J lost 0 bases, with 13 bases between them. CDR1 is SEHNR and CDR2 is FQNEAQ in the germline V gene (reference sequence). The CDR3 bases are TGTGCCAGCAGCCAAGGGTGGGACTCAACTAATGAAAAACTGTTTTTT. Encoded protein: CASSQGWDSTNEKLFF.

The chain combines TRBV5-1 with TRBJ2-5, with unresolved D. The CDR3 totals 13 residues. CDR1 and CDR2 (germline): SGHRS, YFSETQ. V lost 0 bases to trimming and J lost 1 base, with 4 bases between them. The CDR3 DNA sequence: TGCGCCAGCAGCTTGGGGGCCCAAGAGACCCAGTACTTC. This gives the protein CASSLGAQETQYF.

This chain links TRBV15 with TRBJ1-3, with TRBD1 as a possible D gene (5 bases). Looked up from germline, CDR1 is LNHNV and CDR2 is YYDKDF (reference sequence). CDR3 length: 15 residues. Between the trimmed V and J ends, which lost 2 bases and 1 base, there was a span of 9 bases. The CDR3 loop is CATSRRQHSGNTIYF. DNA for the CDR3: TGTGCCACCAGCAGAAGACAGCATTCTGGAAACACCATATATTTT.

The rearrangement links TRBV30 to TRBJ1-3, with TRBD1 as a possible D gene (5 bases). The ends were cut back, 2 bases at V and 0 bases at J, with 11 bases in the middle. The CDR3 extends over 15 amino acids. Germline V gene data show CDR1 as GTSNPN and CDR2 as SVGIG (reference sequence). The CDR3 region has the DNA TGTGCCTGGAGTAGACAGAAAAACTCTGGAAACACCATATATTTT. Residues: CAWSRQKNSGNTIYF.

The gene calls are TRBV18 and TRBJ2-5, with 8 bases fitting TRBD1. Trimming at V came to 4 bases and at J to 5 bases, leaving 12 bases not matched to a gene. The CDR3 has 16 residues. Per the germline V gene, CDR1 is KGHSH and CDR2 is LQKENI. CDR3 loop: CASSRNSDRDWETQYF. DNA for the CDR3: TGTGCCAGCTCACGGAACTCGGACAGGGATTGGGAGACCCAGTACTTC.

This rearrangement joins TRBV11-2 to TRBJ2-7, with 9 bases lining up with TRBD1. The CDR3 extends over 14 amino acids. Germline V CDR1 and CDR2: SGHAT, FQNNGV. V gave up 6 bases and J gave up 3 bases; unmatched junction bases: 6. The chain's CDR3 is CASRKTGGDYEQYF. The CDR3 DNA reads TGTGCCAGCAGGAAGACAGGGGGGGACTACGAGCAGTACTTC.

The chain carries TRBV10-3 and TRBJ2-5; D perhaps matches TRBD1 (6 bases). Germline loops: CDR1 ENHRY, CDR2 SYGVKD. This CDR3 has 14 amino acids. The V end lost 0 bases, the J end lost 4 bases, and 9 bases lay between the germline ends. DNA for the CDR3: TGTGCCATCAGTGAGTCGAGGGGGAGAGAGACCCAGTACTTC. Encoded protein: CAISESRGRETQYF.

The chain recombines TRBV5-1 with TRBJ2-3, with 9 bases that match TRBD2. The CDR3 loop spans 16 amino acids. J was trimmed by 0 bases and V by 5 bases; bases with no gene match: 7. Germline V gene lookup returns CDR1 SGHRS and CDR2 YFSETQ. This chain's CDR3 is CASSPTSGASTDTQYF. DNA for the CDR3: TGCGCCAGCAGTCCGACTAGCGGAGCTAGCACAGATACGCAGTATTTT. The variable domain in full, with the rest retrieved from reference TRBV5-1 and TRBJ2-3, is KAGVTQTPRYLIKTRGQQVTLSCSPISGHRSVSWYQQTPGQGLQFLFEYFSETQRNKGNFPGRFSGRQFSNSRSEMNVSTLELGDSALYLCASSPTSGASTDTQYFGPGTRLTVL.

The rearrangement uses TRBV27 and TRBJ1-2; perhaps TRBD1 as D (5 bases). Germline CDR1 is MNHEY and CDR2 is SMNVEV (reference sequence). Deletions cut 5 bases from V and 4 bases from J, with 20 bases between. CDR3 length: 16 residues. For the CDR3, the DNA is TGTGCCAGCAGTGCCCCCGGGTCTGACGGGGGCTATGGCTACACCTTC. Protein product: CASSAPGSDGGYGYTF.

V usage is TRBV29-1 and J usage is TRBJ1-4; 7 bases fit TRBD1. Germline-derived CDR1 and CDR2 are SQVTM and ANQGSEA. Trimming removed 6 bases from V and 2 bases from J; junction bases left unmatched: 0. This CDR3 is 12 amino acids long. CDR3 DNA: TGCAGCGTGACAGGGACTAATGAAAAACTGTTTTTT. Translated, it gives CSVTGTNEKLFF.

This CDR3 reads CASSHRRVDEQFF. CDR3 DNA: TGTGCCAGCAGCCACCGCCGAGTCGATGAGCAGTTCTTC. This sequence joins TRBV11-3 and TRBJ2-1, with D unclear. CDR1 is SGHNT, CDR2 YENEEA, per germline. V was cut by 5 bases and J by 8 bases, with 13 bases left in between. This CDR3 spans 13 amino acids.

The chain couples TRBV28 to TRBJ2-4; D is possibly TRBD2 (6 bases). This CDR3 comprises 16 residues. The V end lost 6 bases, the J end lost 0 bases, and 15 bases lay between the germline ends. CDR1 MDHEN and CDR2 SYDVKM come from the germline V gene. CDR3: CASSPGGLRAKNIQYF. In DNA form, the CDR3 reads TGTGCCAGCAGCCCCGGGGGTCTTCGAGCCAAAAACATTCAGTACTTC.

This rearrangement joins TRBV4-1 to TRBJ1-6; D gene unclear. This CDR3 spans 18 amino acids. The V gene lost 1 base and the J gene lost 10 bases, with 23 bases spanning the gap. Per germline, CDR1 MGHRA and CDR2 YSYEKL. The CDR3 region has the DNA TGCGCCAGCAGCCAAGGTGGTTTCTTCGAGGGAAGGCCCTCACCCCTCCACTTT. Amino acid sequence: CASSQGGFFEGRPSPLHF.

The chain carries TRBV6-5 and TRBJ1-6; TRBD1 matches at 7 bases. CDR3 length equals 16 residues. The V and J ends lost 2 bases and 6 bases, in that order; junction bases with no gene match: 7. CDR1 and CDR2 (germline): MNHEY, SVGAGI. As DNA, the CDR3 is TGTGCCAGCAGTTACCCTCGACAGGGCGTTAATTCACCCCTCCACTTT. It translates to CASSYPRQGVNSPLHF.

This chain joins TRBV6-1 and TRBJ1-1, with D tentatively TRBD1 (5 bases). Trimming pared 8 bases from V and 1 base from J, leaving 14 bases between. The CDR3 contains 14 residues. CDR1 and CDR2 from the germline V gene are MNHNS and SASEGT. The CDR3 loop reads CASRRGGTNTEAFF. CDR3 sequence (DNA): TGTGCCAGCCGTCGGGGGGGAACGAACACTGAAGCTTTCTTT.

J is TRBJ2-7 and V is TRBV15; 12 nucleotides align to TRBD2. The CDR3 is made up of 16 amino acids. V shed 3 bases and J 1 base; nucleotides not matched to a gene: 4. Germline-derived CDR1 and CDR2 are LNHNV and YYDKDF (reference sequence). The CDR3 coding sequence is TGTGCCACCAGCAGTCCCACTAGCGGGGGGTCCTACGAGCAGTACTTC. Residues: CATSSPTSGGSYEQYF.

The rearrangement joins TRBV27 to TRBJ2-7; 7 bases are a match to TRBD2. The germline V gene encodes CDR1 MNHEY and CDR2 SMNVEV (reference sequence). This CDR3 is built from 14 residues. The trim removed 2 bases at V and 3 bases at J, leaving 4 bases unmatched. For the CDR3, the DNA is TGTGCCAGCAGTTTAACGGCGGGAGTCTACGAGCAGTACTTC. This translates into CASSLTAGVYEQYF.

V and J are TRBV5-6 and TRBJ2-5; tentative D call: TRBD1 (5 bases). This CDR3 has 16 amino acids. V was trimmed by 6 bases and J by 0 bases, leaving 18 bases between them. CDR1 SGHDT and CDR2 YYEEEE come from the germline V gene. This CDR3 is CASTLLDIKYQETQYF. As DNA, the CDR3 is TGTGCCAGCACCCTCCTGGACATAAAGTACCAAGAGACCCAGTACTTC.

The rearrangement links TRBV18 to TRBJ2-3; TRBD2 agrees at 7 bases. The V gene end was trimmed by 5 bases and the J gene end by 0 bases; junction bases not matched to a gene: 8. Germline V lookup: CDR1 KGHSH, CDR2 LQKENI. The CDR3 loop spans 16 amino acids. The CDR3 DNA reads as TGTGCCAGCTCAGTCACTAGCGTCACTAGCACAGATACGCAGTATTTT. Translating gives CASSVTSVTSTDTQYF.